A single count supports the clone carrying this TCR beta chain. The target antigen is unknown. This table comes from immunoSEQ multiplex PCR, and its TCRdb copy is limited to in-frame clones, with some not included. The table records 55,000 to 70,000 clones, roughly 80% of them present only once. Germline CDR1 and CDR2: SGDLS and YYNGEE. CDR3 length: 14 amino acids. Trimming left V 0 bases short and J 0 bases short, with 6 bases between. These data belong to a study of OX40 agonist ivuxolimab in advanced cancers. Study overall: Aged roughly 23 to 85 with a mean of approximately 60 years, they were around 83% male. General observations from the study: At 0.1 to 3.0 mg/kg, CD4+ and CD8+ blood T cells expanded clonally by week 6. The authors also found low normalized T-cell clonal expansion in some nonresponders.

The chain uses TRBV9 and TRBJ1-1; D is unresolved. The sequences come from CD4+ or CD8+ T cells sorted from blood, collected in a trial of the OX40 agonist ivuxolimab. The clonotype was recovered from an adult with an advanced solid tumor such as melanoma, head and neck, liver or kidney cancer. The CDR3 nucleotides are TGTGCCAGCAGCGTAGATTTACTGAACACTGAAGCTTTCTTT. This sequence encodes CASSVDLLNTEAFF.